This T cell receptor (beta chain) was obtained from a study of PD-L1 blockade in urothelial cancer. Overall study: Treatment start was followed by blood analysis at 3 weeks (second dose) and again at 6 weeks.

Specified time point: pretreatment peripheral blood. The germline V gene encodes CDR1 MDHEN and CDR2 SYDVKM. V shed 5 bases and J shed 0 bases, with 17 bases lying between them. CDR3 length equals 18 residues. The data were produced by immunoSEQ multiplex PCR, yet TCRdb's version contains in-frame clones alone and is incomplete. The data show 30,000 to 40,000 clones, nearly 85% seen once. This receptor was obtained from a man aged 60-69 years with urothelial cancer. V gene TRBV28 combines with J gene TRBJ2-6, with TRBD1 as a possible D gene (6 bases). Material: PBMCs, obtained around atezolizumab (anti-PD-L1) treatment. For the CDR3, the DNA is TGTGCCAGCAGTGACCTGGACAGAGTTAGCTCTGGGGCCAACGTCCTGACTTTC. This encodes CASSDLDRVSSGANVLTF.